The rows below give T cell receptor beta chains drawn from one sample of a study of T cells in localized non-small cell lung cancer. The method was immunoSEQ multiplex PCR; TCRdb's version includes in-frame clones alone and lacks a portion of them. The sample holds 65,000 or so clones; roughly 76% are singletons and the top ten take roughly 4.5%. Material: PBMCs, obtained before any cancer treatment. Source of these receptors: a man between 40 and 75 years old with stage II lung adenocarcinoma. Both conserved end residues are part of each CDR3. A D gene is named only where the DNA matches it firmly. Clone sizes are given selectively: once, few, many, or a class where the clone is expanded.

DNA: TGTGCCAGCAGCCAAGGGGGACAGGGGATGAACACTGAAGCTTTCTTT
CDR3: CASSQGGQGMNTEAFF
V: TRBV4-2
D: TRBD1
size: -
J: TRBJ1-1

DNA: TGCAGTGCTATGGACACCCTCTACACCTTC
CDR3: CSAMDTLYTF
V: TRBV20-1
D: -
size: -
J: TRBJ1-2

DNA: TGTGCCAGCAGTGGAGAGGGGGTAGGCAATCAGCCCCAGCATTTT
CDR3: CASSGEGVGNQPQHF
V: TRBV2
D: -
size: few
J: TRBJ1-5

DNA: TGCGCCAGCCGTTTAACCGGCGAAGTGGGCGAGCAGTACTTC
CDR3: CASRLTGEVGEQYF
V: TRBV5-1
D: -
size: many
J: TRBJ2-7

DNA: TGCGCCAGCAGCCCCACTTCTAGCGGGAGTACCAAAAACATTCAGTACTTC
CDR3: CASSPTSSGSTKNIQYF
V: TRBV5-1
D: TRBD2
size: once
J: TRBJ2-4

DNA: TGTGCCAGCAGTTTCGGGGGCACTCAGCCCCAGCATTTT
CDR3: CASSFGGTQPQHF
V: TRBV27
D: -
size: -
J: TRBJ1-5

DNA: TGCGCCAGCAGGTCCGGGACTAGCGGTTCCTACGAGCAGTACTTC
CDR3: CASRSGTSGSYEQYF
V: TRBV5-1
D: TRBD2
size: -
J: TRBJ2-7

DNA: TGTGCCAGCACCCCGACCCACGGTCCCCTATTGGATACGCAGTATTTT
CDR3: CASTPTHGPLLDTQYF
V: TRBV7-9
D: -
size: -
J: TRBJ2-3

DNA: TGTGCCAGCAGCGTAGATAGCCCAGGGGACTACTACTACGAGCAGTACTTC
CDR3: CASSVDSPGDYYYEQYF
V: TRBV7-9
D: -
size: -
J: TRBJ2-7

DNA: TGTGCCAGCAGTTACGGGGGCGGCTACACCTTC
CDR3: CASSYGGGYTF
V: TRBV6-5
D: -
size: -
J: TRBJ1-2

DNA: TGTGCCAGCAGCTGGGACTCTGGCTCCTACGAGCAGTACTTC
CDR3: CASSWDSGSYEQYF
V: TRBV7-2
D: -
size: -
J: TRBJ2-7

DNA: TGTGCCATCAGTGATGGACAGGGTGGTGGGACTGAAGCTTTCTTT
CDR3: CAISDGQGGGTEAFF
V: TRBV10-3
D: TRBD1
size: -
J: TRBJ1-1

DNA: TGTGCCAGTAGCGGGAGGGGAAACACCGGGGAGCTGTTTTTT
CDR3: CASSGRGNTGELFF
V: TRBV19
D: TRBD2
size: -
J: TRBJ2-2

DNA: TGTGCCAGCAGCCGAGGACTAGAAATCTACGAGCAGTACTTC
CDR3: CASSRGLEIYEQYF
V: TRBV9
D: TRBD2
size: -
J: TRBJ2-7

DNA: TGTGCCAGCAGCTTAAGCGGGACGGCGGAAAACACCGGGGAGCTGTTTTTT
CDR3: CASSLSGTAENTGELFF
V: TRBV7-2
D: TRBD2
size: -
J: TRBJ2-2

DNA: TGTGCCAGCAGTGAACGAGCCGAGCAGTACTTC
CDR3: CASSERAEQYF
V: TRBV6-1
D: -
size: -
J: TRBJ2-7

DNA: TGTGCCATCAGTGAGTCGTTTACAGCCGTCTATGGCTACACCTTC
CDR3: CAISESFTAVYGYTF
V: TRBV10-3
D: -
size: -
J: TRBJ1-2